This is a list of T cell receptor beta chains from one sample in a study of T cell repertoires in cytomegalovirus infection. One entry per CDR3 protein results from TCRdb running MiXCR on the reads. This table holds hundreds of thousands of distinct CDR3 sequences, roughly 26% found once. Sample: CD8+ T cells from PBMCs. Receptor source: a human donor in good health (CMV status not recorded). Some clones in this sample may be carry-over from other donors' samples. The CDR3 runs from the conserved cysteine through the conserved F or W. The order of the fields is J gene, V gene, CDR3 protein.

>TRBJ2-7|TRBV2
CAIRQTYEQYF
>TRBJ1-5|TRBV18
CASSPEGISNQPQHF
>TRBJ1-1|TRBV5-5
CASSLRVGGTEAFF
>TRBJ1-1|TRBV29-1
CSVKGWNTEAFF
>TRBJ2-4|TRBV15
CATSRDPFMGAKNIQYF
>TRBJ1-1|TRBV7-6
CASSFGDSGNTEAFF
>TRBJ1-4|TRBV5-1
CASSSELGATNEKLFF
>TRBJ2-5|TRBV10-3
CATYSGGEETQYF
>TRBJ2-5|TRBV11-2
CASSGLDREQETQYF
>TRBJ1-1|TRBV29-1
CSVPWGNTEAFF
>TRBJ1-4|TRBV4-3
CASSPRQDLKWSEKLFF
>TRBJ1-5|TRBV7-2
CASSTQEISNQPQHF
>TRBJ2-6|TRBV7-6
CASRDRGGGANVLTF
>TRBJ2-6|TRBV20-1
CSARSTGAGANVLTF
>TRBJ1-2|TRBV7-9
CASSRNGRDGYTF
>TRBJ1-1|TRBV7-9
CASSLGTGRAEAFF
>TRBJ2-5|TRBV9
CTSSVSGLEETQYF
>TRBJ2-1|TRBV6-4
CASSQLPSSYNEQFF
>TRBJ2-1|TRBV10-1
CASSVGTSGLDEQFF
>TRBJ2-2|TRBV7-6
CASSPGQGFTGELFF
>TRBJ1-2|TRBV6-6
CASSYSIGGTGYGYTF
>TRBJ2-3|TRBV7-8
CASTDVGNTQYF
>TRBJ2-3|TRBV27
CASSSLFSYGTDTQYF
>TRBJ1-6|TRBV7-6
CASRSGASALHF
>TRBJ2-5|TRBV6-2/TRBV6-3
CASSYSLAGDERYQETQYF
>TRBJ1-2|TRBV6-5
CASSFRAGGDGYTF
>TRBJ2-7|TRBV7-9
CASSYASGGPYEQYF
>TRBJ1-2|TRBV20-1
CSARDLEDKMRGYTF
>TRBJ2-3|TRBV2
CASQGSYTNTDTQYF
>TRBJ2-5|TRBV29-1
CSVDRGQEETQYF
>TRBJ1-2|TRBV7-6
CTSSLTTGDYGYTF
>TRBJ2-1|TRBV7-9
CATSGGKGRFDEQFF
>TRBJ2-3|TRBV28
CAGSTDMGTDTQYF
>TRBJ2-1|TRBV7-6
CASSPGTGEGINEQFF
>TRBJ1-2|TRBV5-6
CASSSGGLDYGYTF
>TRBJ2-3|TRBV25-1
CASSASTGLEIHRTDTQYF
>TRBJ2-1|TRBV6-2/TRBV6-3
CASSYLLSSYNEQFF
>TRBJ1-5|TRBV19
CASSTGPGKTMGQPQHF
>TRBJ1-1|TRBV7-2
CASSTHGGNTEAFF
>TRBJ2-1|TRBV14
CASSPQESDSLGVVNEQFF
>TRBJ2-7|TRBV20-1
CSARSSGGREQYF
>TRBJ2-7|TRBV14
CASSQGTGNPYEQYF
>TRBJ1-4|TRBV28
CASSLAGTSNEKLFF
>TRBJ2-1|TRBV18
CASSPRAGEDEQFF
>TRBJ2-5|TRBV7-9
CASSYPGLSWETQYF
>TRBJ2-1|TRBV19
CASSISPNSYNEQFF
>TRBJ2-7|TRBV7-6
CASSGREGMHYEQYF
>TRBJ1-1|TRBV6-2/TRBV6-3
CASSYSSEAFF
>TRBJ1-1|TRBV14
CASSQASGLYTEAFF
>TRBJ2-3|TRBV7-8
CASSSRGGADTQYF
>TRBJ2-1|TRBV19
CVSSIVVSNEQFF
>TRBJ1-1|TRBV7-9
CASSLTESVTEAFF
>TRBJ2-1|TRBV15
CATRLPGGAEYNEQFF